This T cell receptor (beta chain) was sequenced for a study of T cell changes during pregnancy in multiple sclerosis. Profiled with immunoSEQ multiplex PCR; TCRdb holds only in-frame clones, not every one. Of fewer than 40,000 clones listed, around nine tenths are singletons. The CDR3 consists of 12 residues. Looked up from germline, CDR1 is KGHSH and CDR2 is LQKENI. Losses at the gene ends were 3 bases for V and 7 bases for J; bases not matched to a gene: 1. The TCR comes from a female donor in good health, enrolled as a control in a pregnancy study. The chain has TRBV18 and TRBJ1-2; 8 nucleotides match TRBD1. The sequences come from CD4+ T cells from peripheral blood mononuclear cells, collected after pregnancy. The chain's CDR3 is CASSPQGAGYTF. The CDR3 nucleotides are TGTGCCAGCTCACCTCAGGGGGCTGGCTACACCTTC. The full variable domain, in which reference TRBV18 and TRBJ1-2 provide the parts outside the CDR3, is NAGVMQNPRHLVRRRGQEARLRCSPMKGHSHVYWYRQLPEEGLKFMVYLQKENIIDESGMPKERFSAEFPKEGPSILRIQQVVRGDSAAYFCASSPQGAGYTFGSGTRLTVV.